Below, 13 T cell receptor beta chains from the same sample are listed, as sequenced in a study of blood T cell repertoires in COVID-19. TCRdb keeps only in-frame clones here, not all; method: immunoSEQ multiplex PCR. The sample records under 150,000 clones, around 85% being singletons. Sequenced material: peripheral blood. These receptors came from a woman in her fifties or sixties with COVID-19, enrolled during active disease.

This clone came up a few times. The CDR3 loop reads CASSFREDQPQHF. The CDR3 region has the DNA TGTGCCAGCAGCTTCAGGGAGGATCAGCCCCAGCATTTT. This sequence joins TRBV7-9 and TRBJ1-5; a weak D match, TRBD1 (5 bases). Germline-derived CDR1 and CDR2 are SEHNR and FQNEAQ (reference sequence). V lost 3 bases, J lost 5 bases, and 8 bases lay in between. This CDR3 is 13 amino acids long.

J is TRBJ1-3 and V is TRBV10-3, with a tentative D call TRBD1 (5 bases). The germline CDR1 and CDR2 sequences are ENHRY and SYGVKD. The CDR3 covers 13 residues. The V and J ends lost 7 bases and 3 bases respectively, with 10 bases between them. Here the CDR3 DNA reads TGTGCCATCACGACAGCTTTTGGAAACACCATATATTTT. The encoded protein is CAITTAFGNTIYF.

The CDR3 DNA is TGCGCCAGCAGTGAGGGGCTCAGCTCTGGGGCCAACGTCCTGACTTTC. Its translation is CASSEGLSSGANVLTF. The chain has TRBV10-2 and TRBJ2-6; D is ambiguous. The ends were cut back, 2 bases at V and 0 bases at J, with 8 bases in the middle. CDR1 is WSHSY and CDR2 is SAAADI in the germline V gene. This CDR3 spans 16 amino acids.

This clone was observed a handful of times. This rearrangement joins TRBV11-3 to TRBJ2-7, with no clear D. The CDR3 covers 14 residues. Trimming took off 5 bases at V and 0 bases at J, with 11 bases between the two ends. Germline CDR1 SGHNT, CDR2 YENEEA. The CDR3 region is CASSPRFDSYEQYF. CDR3 sequence (DNA): TGTGCCAGCAGCCCCAGGTTTGACTCCTACGAGCAGTACTTC. The full variable domain, its missing parts supplied by reference TRBV11-3 and TRBJ2-7, is EAGVVQSPRYKIIEKKQPVAFWCNPISGHNTLYWYLQNLGQGPELLIRYENEEAVDDSQLPKDRFSAERLKGVDSTLKIQPAELGDSAVYLCASSPRFDSYEQYFGPGTRLTVT.

This clone has just a few counts. This rearrangement joins TRBV6-2 or TRBV6-3 to TRBJ1-1, with 7 bases aligning to TRBD1. CDR3 size: 14 residues. Germline assignment: CDR1 MNHEY and CDR2 SVGEGT. V shed 5 bases, J shed 1 base, and the junction held 4 bases outside the gene matches. In DNA, the CDR3 is TGTGCCAGCAGTACTAGACAGGGGAACACTGAAGCTTTCTTT. The encoded protein is CASSTRQGNTEAFF.

The gene calls are TRBV27 and TRBJ1-1; D is possibly TRBD1 (5 bases). The CDR3 runs 14 residues. V was shortened by 3 bases and J by 5 bases, with 13 bases between the two germline ends. Germline V lookup: CDR1 MNHEY, CDR2 SMNVEV (reference sequence). CDR3 sequence: CASSFRGIDTEAFF. The DNA of the CDR3 is TGTGCCAGCAGTTTTAGGGGTATAGATACTGAAGCTTTCTTT.

The chain has TRBV27 and TRBJ2-7; D may be TRBD1 (6 bases). The ends were cut back, 1 base at V and 1 base at J, with 8 bases in the middle. CDR3 length: 14 amino acids. Germline V gene sequence: CDR1 MNHEY, CDR2 SMNVEV (reference sequence). The CDR3 DNA reads TGTGCCAGCAGTTTATTTACAGGGTCCTACGAGCAGTACTTC. The encoded protein is CASSLFTGSYEQYF.

The genes are TRBV27 and TRBJ2-3, with 9 bases matching TRBD1. Trimming at V came to 3 bases and at J to 2 bases, leaving 12 bases not matched to a gene. The length of the CDR3 is 18 residues. Per the germline V gene, CDR1 is MNHEY and CDR2 is SMNVEV (reference sequence). In nucleotides, the CDR3 is TGTGCCAGCAGTTTCGTGGGGACAGGGAAACTTTACACAGATACGCAGTATTTT. Its protein product is CASSFVGTGKLYTDTQYF.

Note on this clone: The junction departs from the called germline gene at one end, perhaps through a read error. The chain employs TRBV7-7 and TRBJ2-2; TRBD2 matches at 12 bases. The CDR3 has 15 residues. Germline V CDR1 and CDR2: SSHAT, FNYEAQ (reference sequence). The CDR3 DNA sequence: TGTGCTAGCAGCCAGACTAGCGGGAGTACCGGGGAGCTGTTTTTT. Encoded protein: CASSQTSGSTGELFF.

The rearrangement links TRBV5-1 to TRBJ2-3; 11 bases are shared with TRBD2. The CDR3 consists of 15 residues. With V trimmed by 3 bases and J by 3 bases, 3 bases remained unmatched. CDR1 and CDR2 (germline): SGHRS, YFSETQ. The CDR3 spells CASSSSGGITDTQYF. CDR3 nucleotide sequence: TGCGCCAGCAGCTCTAGCGGGGGGATTACAGATACGCAGTATTTT.

The gene calls are TRBV5-5 and TRBJ1-2, with 8 bases matching TRBD1. CDR3 length equals 13 residues. The V segment lost 4 bases and the J segment 8 bases; nucleotides outside the gene matches: 7. The germline CDR1 and CDR2 sequences are SGHKS and YYEKEE (reference sequence). This CDR3 is CASSRGQGHGYTF. DNA for the CDR3: TGTGCCAGCAGCCGCGGACAGGGACACGGCTACACCTTC.

The gene calls are TRBV4-1 and TRBJ2-1, with a weak D call TRBD2 (6 bases). V was cut by 1 base and J by 2 bases, with 9 bases left in between. The CDR3 sequence is 15 residues long. The germline V gene has CDR1 MGHRA and CDR2 YSYEKL. CDR3 DNA: TGCGCCAGCAGCCAAGGACTAGGGGCCTACAATGAGCAGTTCTTC. It codes for CASSQGLGAYNEQFF.

This clone has only one observation. CDR3 sequence reads: CASSSRGQGARDGYTF. The CDR3 DNA reads as TGTGCCAGTAGCAGTCGTGGACAGGGGGCACGGGATGGCTACACCTTC. This chain uses TRBV19 with TRBJ1-2; 11 positions match TRBD1. V shed 6 bases and J 6 bases; nucleotides not matched to a gene: 12. Germline CDR1 is LNHDA and CDR2 is SQIVND (reference sequence). CDR3 length: 16 amino acids.